The sample holds a few counts of the clone carrying this T cell receptor beta chain. Its antigen is not known. There were TCR beta CDR3 regions amplified from RNA transcripts. A set of HTBI primers served as the primers for a first-round RT-PCR of the TCR CDR3. TCRdb itself ran the multiplex PCR reads through MiXCR, one entry per CDR3 protein. Here the sample spans about 380,000 distinct CDR3 sequences, roughly 14% being singletons. This specimen belongs to a study of T cells in Graves' hyperthyroidism and ophthalmopathy. Study results and caveats: The blood repertoire included most of the expanded thyroid clonotypes above 0.001.

Germline V gene lookup returns CDR1 LGHDT and CDR2 YNNKEL (reference sequence). The CDR3 totals 15 residues. V shed 4 bases and J 5 bases; nucleotides not matched to a gene: 10. Clinical symptoms, serum thyroxine, TRAb, thyroid ultrasound and orbital computed tomography informed diagnoses. This blood was taken when hyperthyroidism was first diagnosed, before any ophthalmopathy symptoms existed. The authors took PBMCs from over 8.5 ml fresh peripheral blood. The source material was blood. The receptor was derived from a man aged 25 to 40 with Graves' hyperthyroidism that later progressed to Graves' ophthalmopathy. The genes are TRBV3-1 and TRBJ2-7; 8 nucleotides match TRBD1. The CDR3 region has the DNA TGTGCCAGCAGCCTCTACCCAGGACAGGGAGACGAGCAGTACTTC. This translates into CASSLYPGQGDEQYF.